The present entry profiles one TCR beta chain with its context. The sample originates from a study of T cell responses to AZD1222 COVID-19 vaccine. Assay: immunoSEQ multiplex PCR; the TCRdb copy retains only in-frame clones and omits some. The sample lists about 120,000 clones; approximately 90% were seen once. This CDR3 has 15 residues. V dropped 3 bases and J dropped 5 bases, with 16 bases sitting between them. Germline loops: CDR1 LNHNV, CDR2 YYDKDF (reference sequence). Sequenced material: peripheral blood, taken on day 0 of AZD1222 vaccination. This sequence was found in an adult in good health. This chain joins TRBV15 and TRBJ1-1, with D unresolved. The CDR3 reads CATSSPFDQGTEAFF. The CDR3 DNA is TGTGCCACCAGCAGCCCATTTGATCAAGGGACTGAAGCTTTCTTT.